Listed below are T cell receptor beta chains from one sample, sequenced in a study of blood T cell repertoires in COVID-19. TCRdb's copy holds only in-frame clones and misses some; the assay was immunoSEQ multiplex PCR. The table has 190,000 or so clones, roughly 89% seen once; the top ten hold around 0.88%. Material for sequencing was peripheral blood. These receptors were collected from a woman aged 18-29 years who had recovered from COVID-19. CDR3s include the opening cysteine and the closing phenylalanine or tryptophan. A D gene is named only where the DNA matches it firmly. Expanded clones are given a class, and other clones once, few, many or no size at all.

J | V | size | D | CDR3 | DNA
TRBJ1-1 | TRBV5-1 | NA | NA | CASSLLSQGVENTEAFF | TGCGCCAGCAGCCTCTTATCACAGGGAGTGGAGAACACTGAAGCTTTCTTT
TRBJ1-4 | TRBV7-6 | NA | NA | CASSLYRTTNEKLFF | TGTGCCAGCAGCTTATATAGAACAACTAATGAAAAACTGTTTTTT
TRBJ1-6 | TRBV3-1/TRBV3-2 | NA | TRBD1 | CASRDRGSSYNSPLHF | TGTGCCAGCAGGGACAGGGGGAGCTCCTATAATTCACCCCTCCACTTT
TRBJ1-2 | TRBV6-5 | NA | TRBD1 | CASSYHGTGNYGYTF | TGTGCCAGCAGTTACCATGGGACAGGTAACTATGGCTACACCTTC
TRBJ2-1 | TRBV6-5 | NA | NA | CASSPPTFNEQFF | TGTGCCAGCAGTCCACCTACCTTCAATGAGCAGTTCTTC
TRBJ2-2 | TRBV2 | once | NA | CASMQGGSGELFF | TGTGCGAGTATGCAGGGTGGTTCCGGGGAGCTGTTTTTT
TRBJ2-5 | TRBV28 | NA | TRBD2 | CASSPPGLVLLETQYF | TGTGCCAGCAGCCCACCGGGACTAGTGTTATTGGAGACCCAGTACTTC
TRBJ1-5 | TRBV19 | once | TRBD1 | CASSRGRTGGNQPQHF | TGTGCCAGTAGTAGGGGAAGGACAGGGGGTAATCAGCCCCAGCATTTT
TRBJ2-5 | TRBV6-2/TRBV6-3 | NA | TRBD2 | CASSYPGTSQETQYF | TGTGCCAGCAGTTACCCCGGGACTAGTCAAGAGACCCAGTACTTC
TRBJ1-5 | TRBV4-1 | few | NA | CASSQGRDQPQHF | TGCGCCAGCAGCCAAGGTCGGGATCAGCCCCAGCATTTT
TRBJ1-2 | TRBV5-4 | NA | TRBD1 | CASSFGQGVAYGYTF | TGTGCCAGCAGTTTCGGACAGGGGGTAGCCTATGGCTACACCTTC
TRBJ1-5 | TRBV9 | NA | TRBD1 | CASSVGDRGLEPQHF | TGTGCCAGCAGCGTAGGGGACAGGGGGTTAGAACCCCAGCATTTT
TRBJ1-1 | TRBV19 | few | NA | CASSMRETNTEAFF | TGTGCCAGTAGTATGAGGGAGACGAACACTGAAGCTTTCTTT
TRBJ2-6 | TRBV4-3 | NA | NA | CASSQSLASGANVLTF | TGCGCCAGCAGCCAGAGCCTAGCTTCCGGGGCCAACGTCCTGACTTTC
TRBJ2-7 | TRBV10-3 | NA | NA | CAIGNGRDEQYF | TGTGCCATCGGTAATGGGCGGGACGAGCAGTACTTC
TRBJ1-5 | TRBV3-1/TRBV3-2 | NA | TRBD1 | CASSQERTGGGNQPQHF | TGTGCCAGCAGCCAAGAAAGGACAGGCGGGGGCAATCAGCCCCAGCATTTT
TRBJ1-4 | TRBV9 | NA | NA | CASSHNEKLFF | TGTGCCAGCAGTCATAATGAAAAACTGTTTTTT
TRBJ2-1 | TRBV21-1 | NA | NA | CASSKYTSGSSYNEQFF | TGTGCCAGCAGCAAATATACTAGCGGGAGTTCCTACAATGAGCAGTTCTTC
TRBJ2-1 | TRBV7-2 | NA | TRBD2 | CASSFKRDYNEQFF | TGTGCCAGCAGCTTTAAGCGGGATTACAATGAGCAGTTCTTC
TRBJ1-1 | TRBV6-6 | NA | NA | CASEGGHTEAFF | TGTGCCAGCGAGGGGGGGCATACTGAAGCTTTCTTT
TRBJ2-5 | TRBV13 | NA | TRBD2 | CASSLGGSGRAEETQYF | TGTGCCAGCAGCTTAGGGGGTAGCGGGAGGGCGGAAGAGACCCAGTACTTC
TRBJ1-2 | TRBV5-8 | NA | NA | CASSFRTEWYGYTF | TGTGCCAGCAGCTTTAGGACAGAATGGTATGGCTACACCTTC
TRBJ2-5 | TRBV9 | NA | TRBD2 | CASSVGNGGGQETQYF | TGTGCCAGCAGCGTAGGCAACGGGGGGGGACAAGAGACCCAGTACTTC
TRBJ2-7 | TRBV5-1 | NA | NA | CASSPSGVRSSYEQYF | TGCGCCAGCAGCCCATCGGGGGTCAGGAGCTCCTACGAGCAGTACTTC
TRBJ2-1 | TRBV4-2 | NA | TRBD2 | CASSQDQAGLNNEQFF | TGTGCCAGCAGCCAAGATCAAGCGGGGCTTAACAATGAGCAGTTCTTC
TRBJ1-2 | TRBV21-1 | NA | NA | CASSKVGQRPLPYGYTF | TGTGCCAGCAGCAAAGTTGGACAGAGACCCTTACCCTATGGCTACACCTTC
TRBJ2-5 | TRBV6-2/TRBV6-3 | NA | TRBD1 | CASSYSTVQGETQYF | TGTGCCAGCAGTTACTCGACGGTACAGGGGGAGACCCAGTACTTC
TRBJ2-1 | TRBV7-8 | once | NA | CASSLGGGPYNEQFF | TGTGCCAGCAGCTTAGGAGGCGGTCCTTACAATGAGCAGTTCTTC
TRBJ1-4 | TRBV15 | NA | TRBD1 | CATSAPGQAAYNEKLFF | TGTGCCACCAGCGCCCCGGGACAGGCGGCCTATAATGAAAAACTGTTTTTT
TRBJ1-2 | TRBV29-1 | NA | TRBD1 | CSVAETGRENYGYTF | TGCAGCGTGGCGGAGACAGGGCGTGAAAACTATGGCTACACCTTC
TRBJ1-6 | TRBV28 | NA | NA | CASSINNSPLHF | TGTGCCAGCAGCATCAATAATTCACCCCTCCACTTT
TRBJ2-1 | TRBV9 | NA | NA | CASSPRFNEQFF | TGTGCCAGCAGCCCGCGGTTCAATGAGCAGTTCTTC
TRBJ1-6 | TRBV5-8 | NA | NA | CASSLLGGRSYNSPLHF | TGTGCCAGCAGCTTGTTAGGGGGAAGGTCCTATAATTCACCCCTCCACTTT
TRBJ2-1 | TRBV9 | NA | NA | CASSVGGRYNEQFF | TGTGCCAGCAGCGTTGGCGGCCGCTACAATGAGCAGTTCTTC
TRBJ2-5 | TRBV5-1 | NA | TRBD2 | CASSFAGGPRETQYF | TGCGCCAGCAGCTTTGCGGGAGGGCCGAGGGAGACCCAGTACTTC
TRBJ2-3 | TRBV5-1 | NA | TRBD2 | CASSLGSGGAADTQYF | TGCGCCAGCAGCTTGGGTAGCGGGGGGGCTGCAGATACGCAGTATTTT
TRBJ1-5 | TRBV7-8 | NA | NA | CASSLVLQPQHF | TGTGCCAGCAGCTTAGTTCTTCAGCCCCAGCATTTT
TRBJ2-7 | TRBV6-5 | NA | NA | CASSNGVSYEQYF | TGTGCCAGCAGTAACGGGGTCTCCTACGAGCAGTACTTC
TRBJ1-5 | TRBV7-6 | NA | NA | CASSLNQDSNQPQHF | TGTGCCAGCAGCTTAAATCAGGATAGCAATCAGCCCCAGCATTTT
TRBJ2-1 | TRBV11-1 | NA | NA | CASSLGGLLYNEQFF | TGTGCCAGCAGCTTGGGGGGATTGCTCTACAATGAGCAGTTCTTC
TRBJ2-5 | TRBV4-3 | NA | NA | CASSQDQWGGRETQYF | TGCGCCAGCAGCCAAGATCAATGGGGGGGCAGGGAGACCCAGTACTTC
TRBJ1-2 | TRBV2 | NA | NA | CASSDPTGLSYGYTF | TGTGCCAGCAGTGACCCGACAGGTCTCTCCTATGGCTACACCTTC
TRBJ2-1 | TRBV5-1 | NA | TRBD2 | CASSFTSGVYNEQFF | TGCGCCAGCAGCTTTACTAGCGGGGTCTACAATGAGCAGTTCTTC
TRBJ1-2 | TRBV5-8 | NA | TRBD1 | CASSTGEEYGYTF | TGTGCCAGCAGCACAGGGGAGGAATATGGCTACACCTTC
TRBJ2-1 | TRBV27 | NA | NA | CASSLTDPYNEQFF | TGTGCCAGCAGTTTAACAGATCCCTACAATGAGCAGTTCTTC
TRBJ2-5 | TRBV7-3 | NA | TRBD2 | CASSQYSGLAGQETQYF | TGTGCCAGCAGCCAATATAGCGGACTAGCGGGACAAGAGACCCAGTACTTC
TRBJ2-1 | TRBV5-1 | NA | TRBD2 | CASSLVGTSGNEQFF | TGCGCCAGCAGCTTGGTTGGGACTAGCGGCAATGAGCAGTTCTTC
TRBJ2-1 | TRBV7-9 | NA | NA | CASSSGGIFNEQFF | TGTGCCAGCAGCTCAGGGGGGATCTTCAATGAGCAGTTCTTC
TRBJ1-1 | TRBV6-5 | NA | NA | CATSPHRDRAFF | TGTGCCACCTCCCCCCACAGGGATCGAGCTTTCTTT
TRBJ2-7 | TRBV6-5 | NA | TRBD1 | CASSYRDRGPYEQYF | TGTGCCAGCAGTTACCGGGACAGGGGACCCTACGAGCAGTACTTC
TRBJ1-5 | TRBV28 | NA | NA | CASEAYSNQPQHF | TGTGCCTCAGAGGCTTATAGCAATCAGCCCCAGCATTTT